The T cell receptor beta chain described here comes from a study of CD8 T cells in cerebrospinal fluid in Alzheimer's disease. CSF cells were profiled by 10X single-cell V(D)J and 5' expression. Reprocessing the 10x single-cell sequencing reads, TCRdb reports a single entry for every CDR3 protein and omits DNA. In total, the table holds about 400 distinct CDR3 sequences. Germline lookup yields CDR1 DFQATT and CDR2 SNEGSKA (reference sequence). This CDR3 contains 12 residues. This clonotype registers large by frequency. Every participant was in good physical condition without acute infectious disease. Neurodegeneration in patients was confirmed with biomarkers including neurofilament, amyloid-beta and tau. Droplet-based sequencing used CSF cells sorted as live with a live/dead marker.

The gene calls are TRBV20-1 and TRBJ2-1. This TCR derives from a human donor with mild cognitive impairment. Sequenced: cerebrospinal fluid. The CDR3 loop reads CSARVLRNEQFF.